This T cell receptor (beta chain) derives from a study of T cells in women clearing cervical HPV infection. As for this clone: Antigen: not known. The read finishes 3 residues shy of the CDR3 end, and the germline J gene is used to complete it.

TCR beta CDR3 amplified by multiplex PCR from approximately 1,100 ng genomic DNA. Here immunoSEQ multiplex PCR was the method, and the copy in TCRdb shows in-frame clones only, minus some. This repertoire includes roughly 31,000 clones. The CDR3 totals 14 residues. The junction had 0 bases not matched to a gene; V was cut back by 3 bases and J by 1 base. Germline CDR1 is SGHDT and CDR2 is YYEEEE. Study-wide findings and caveats: Cases carried less TRBV6-7 than controls: roughly 0.12% versus 0.17%.

This chain connects TRBV5-6 to TRBJ1-1; TRBD1 aligns across 10 bases. The TCR sequence derives from a woman aged 18 to 75 with a cervical HPV16 infection that either progressed to CIN3+ or cleared (not recorded which). The sequenced material came from blood buffy coat. The part of the CDR3 DNA that was read is TGTGCCAGCAGCTGGGACAGGGGGAACACTGAA. Its protein is CASSWDRGNTE. The entire CDR3 is CASSWDRGNTEAFF.